This TCR beta chain was observed in a study of CD8 T cells in Susac syndrome. TCR beta was sequenced from blood CD8+ and CD4+ T cells. Matched for age and sex, the controls were healthy donors. Bulk CD8+ and CD4+ cells came from magnetic negative isolation; CD8+ TEMRA by FACS. Reverse transcription of about 0.5 to 1 ug RNA used random hexamers. TCR beta CDR3 was amplified by immunoSEQ multiplex PCR. This amplification extended across 54 Vbeta and 13 Jbeta segments. TCRdb independently ran MiXCR on the immunoSEQ multiplex PCR reads; one entry per CDR3 protein. The repertoire holds some 190,000 distinct CDR3 sequences, roughly 94% seen once, with about 0.094% in the top ten. The V gene's germline CDR1 is KGHSH and CDR2 LQKENI. The CDR3 has 12 amino acids. Trimming shortened V by 3 bases and J by 5 bases, and 8 bases separated the two germline ends.

The rearrangement uses TRBV18 and TRBJ2-7; D not resolved. Sequencing was performed on CD4+ T cells from PBMCs. The clonotype originates from a human donor in good health. The CDR3, as DNA: TGTGCCAGCTCACCCGCGAGCAACGAGCAGTACTTC. Amino acids: CASSPASNEQYF.